This note documents a single T cell receptor (beta chain) sequence. Its antigen is as yet unknown. The sample originates from a study of cytomegalovirus exposure and HLA in healthy donors. PCR used 60 Vbeta primers and 13 Jbeta primers. Here immunoSEQ multiplex PCR was the method, and the copy in TCRdb shows in-frame clones only, minus some. The repertoire holds 210,000 or so clones, with 80% to 90% as singletons. Whole-study findings and limits: In a later analysis, V- and J-gene trimming of beta chains associated with a DCLRE1C missense variant, replicated independently. In a later analysis, most CMV-associated TCR beta chains appeared HLA-restricted. Common viral pathogens (according to a later analysis) appeared linked to several of the most significant clusters.

V was clipped by 5 bases and J by 6 bases; unmatched bases: 7. Germline CDR1 SGHVS, CDR2 FQNEAQ. The CDR3 has 15 amino acids. This chain uses TRBV7-8 with TRBJ2-1; 10 bases fit TRBD1. The clonotype originates from a man between 25 and 39 years old in good health and CMV-seronegative. Sequenced material: PBMCs. CDR3 bases: TGTGCCAGCAGCCGGACAGGGGGATTCGGCAATGAGCAGTTCTTC. It codes for CASSRTGGFGNEQFF.